The rows below give T cell receptor beta chains drawn from one sample of a study of a mutant IDH1 vaccine in newly diagnosed glioma. TCRdb's table, derived via immunoSEQ multiplex PCR, lists solely in-frame clones and lacks some. This sample has over 60,000 clones; 75% to 85% occur once, and the top ten carry roughly 5.3%. No antigen has been assigned to these receptors. The specimen was PBMCs, collected from a glioma patient whose treatment included an IDH1 peptide vaccine. The receptor set was obtained from a middle-aged man with glioma. Each CDR3 is given with its conserved first and last residue. Fields, in order: J gene, D gene, clone size, V gene, CDR3 protein, CDR3 DNA. D genes are given only for firm matches. Rows give clone size only sometimes, using once, few, many, or a class for an expanded clone.

J gene: TRBJ2-2; D gene: TRBD2; clone size: -; V gene: TRBV7-2; CDR3 protein: CASSLARTSGRSAGELFF; CDR3 DNA: TGTGCCAGCAGCTTAGCCCGAACTAGCGGGAGATCCGCCGGGGAGCTGTTTTTT
J gene: TRBJ1-2; D gene: -; clone size: once; V gene: TRBV9; CDR3 protein: CASSATGLTGYTF; CDR3 DNA: TGTGCCAGCAGCGCCACAGGCCTCACGGGCTACACCTTC
J gene: TRBJ2-7; D gene: TRBD1; clone size: -; V gene: TRBV6-5; CDR3 protein: CASSYRGVQGTYEQYF; CDR3 DNA: TGTGCCAGCAGTTACCGTGGGGTACAGGGGACCTACGAGCAGTACTTC
J gene: TRBJ1-1; D gene: -; clone size: few; V gene: TRBV19; CDR3 protein: CASRWGNTEAFF; CDR3 DNA: TGTGCCAGTAGGTGGGGGAACACTGAAGCTTTCTTT
J gene: TRBJ2-7; D gene: -; clone size: -; V gene: TRBV5-6; CDR3 protein: CASSPNEDATPVEQYF; CDR3 DNA: TGTGCCAGCAGCCCCAACGAAGACGCTACTCCCGTCGAGCAGTACTTC
J gene: TRBJ1-2; D gene: -; clone size: -; V gene: TRBV9; CDR3 protein: CASSVVGPRGYTF; CDR3 DNA: TGTGCCAGCAGCGTAGTAGGGCCGAGGGGCTACACCTTC
J gene: TRBJ2-7; D gene: -; clone size: -; V gene: TRBV28; CDR3 protein: CASWGVGDPNYEQYF; CDR3 DNA: TGTGCCAGCTGGGGGGTGGGCGACCCGAATTACGAGCAGTACTTC
J gene: TRBJ2-7; D gene: -; clone size: -; V gene: TRBV5-6; CDR3 protein: CASSFTGRGEQYF; CDR3 DNA: TGTGCCAGCAGCTTCACAGGTCGTGGCGAGCAGTACTTC
J gene: TRBJ1-2; D gene: TRBD1; clone size: -; V gene: TRBV6-1; CDR3 protein: CASSSSTTGVYGYTF; CDR3 DNA: TGTGCCAGCAGTTCGTCGACGACAGGGGTGTATGGCTACACCTTC
J gene: TRBJ2-7; D gene: -; clone size: -; V gene: TRBV7-2; CDR3 protein: CASSLGGLAQYEQYF; CDR3 DNA: TGTGCCAGCAGCTTAGGCGGGCTAGCGCAGTACGAGCAGTACTTC
J gene: TRBJ2-3; D gene: TRBD2; clone size: -; V gene: TRBV11-1; CDR3 protein: CASSFPAGPRDTQYF; CDR3 DNA: TGTGCCAGCAGCTTTCCAGCGGGGCCTCGAGATACGCAGTATTTT
J gene: TRBJ2-3; D gene: -; clone size: -; V gene: TRBV5-1; CDR3 protein: CASSWEGSYGTDTQYF; CDR3 DNA: TGCGCCAGCAGCTGGGAAGGAAGTTATGGCACAGATACGCAGTATTTT
J gene: TRBJ2-4; D gene: -; clone size: -; V gene: TRBV20-1; CDR3 protein: CSASDKNIQYF; CDR3 DNA: TGCAGTGCTAGCGACAAAAACATTCAGTACTTC
J gene: TRBJ2-2; D gene: TRBD2; clone size: -; V gene: TRBV6-1; CDR3 protein: CASTSRGGDPGELFF; CDR3 DNA: TGTGCCAGCACCAGCCGGGGGGGGGACCCCGGGGAGCTGTTTTTT
J gene: TRBJ2-7; D gene: TRBD2; clone size: -; V gene: TRBV5-4; CDR3 protein: CASSRGLEYEQYF; CDR3 DNA: TGTGCCAGCAGCCGGGGACTAGAATACGAGCAGTACTTC
J gene: TRBJ2-1; D gene: TRBD1; clone size: -; V gene: TRBV2; CDR3 protein: CASSEGRDRVYNEQFF; CDR3 DNA: TGTGCCAGCAGTGAGGGACGGGACAGGGTCTACAATGAGCAGTTCTTC
J gene: TRBJ2-7; D gene: TRBD1; clone size: -; V gene: TRBV13; CDR3 protein: CASSLGDRETAYEQYF; CDR3 DNA: TGTGCCAGCAGCTTAGGGGACAGGGAGACGGCCTACGAGCAGTACTTC
J gene: TRBJ1-2; D gene: TRBD1; clone size: -; V gene: TRBV18; CDR3 protein: CASSPGTGADGYTF; CDR3 DNA: TGTGCCAGCTCACCGGGGACAGGGGCTGACGGCTACACCTTC
J gene: TRBJ2-5; D gene: TRBD1; clone size: -; V gene: TRBV7-9; CDR3 protein: CASSSPGQGQETQYF; CDR3 DNA: TGTGCCAGCAGCTCGCCGGGACAGGGACAAGAGACCCAGTACTTC
J gene: TRBJ2-1; D gene: TRBD2; clone size: -; V gene: TRBV9; CDR3 protein: CASSARRALAGGQGYNEQFF; CDR3 DNA: TGTGCCAGCAGCGCAAGAAGGGCACTAGCGGGAGGCCAAGGGTACAATGAGCAGTTCTTC
J gene: TRBJ1-2; D gene: -; clone size: -; V gene: TRBV29-1; CDR3 protein: CSARRWGAYGYTF; CDR3 DNA: TGCAGCGCCAGAAGATGGGGGGCCTATGGCTACACCTTC
J gene: TRBJ2-1; D gene: -; clone size: -; V gene: TRBV7-2; CDR3 protein: CASSLERSYNEQFF; CDR3 DNA: TGTGCCAGCAGCTTAGAAAGATCCTACAATGAGCAGTTCTTC
J gene: TRBJ1-1; D gene: TRBD1; clone size: -; V gene: TRBV5-1; CDR3 protein: CASSSQGAGVNTEAFF; CDR3 DNA: TGCGCCAGCAGCTCACAGGGGGCTGGGGTTAACACTGAAGCTTTCTTT
J gene: TRBJ1-1; D gene: TRBD1; clone size: -; V gene: TRBV4-3; CDR3 protein: CASSQDNRGTEAFF; CDR3 DNA: TGCGCCAGCAGCCAAGACAACAGGGGAACTGAAGCTTTCTTT